This T cell receptor beta chain appears in the sequencing data of a study of T cells in Graves' hyperthyroidism and ophthalmopathy. 10 ml of fresh peripheral blood supplied the PBMCs. The CDR3 runs to 13 residues. Trimming took 0 bases from V and 8 from J, leaving 7 bases between them. Per the germline V gene, CDR1 is SGHAT and CDR2 is FQNNGV. The CDR3 regions of TCR beta were amplified from RNA transcripts. Researchers ran a first-round RT-PCR on the TCR CDR3 using the HTBI primer set. TCRdb recomputed calls from the multiplex PCR reads with MiXCR, one row per CDR3 protein. The sample carries about 320,000 distinct CDR3 sequences, 16% recorded once. This clonotype was detected many times.

The V and J genes are TRBV11-2 and TRBJ1-4; D ambiguous. This clonotype was sampled from a man under 40 with Graves' hyperthyroidism. Material: blood. The CDR3 loop reads CASSLDRREKLFF. Written as DNA, the CDR3 is TGTGCCAGCAGCTTAGATCGGAGGGAAAAACTGTTTTTT.